The 31 T cell receptor beta chains below come from one sample, sequenced in a study of T cell responses to AZD1222 COVID-19 vaccine. Sequencing used immunoSEQ multiplex PCR; TCRdb keeps in-frame clones, though not all of them. The sample yields under 150,000 clones, about 90% seen once. The sample in question was peripheral blood, obtained 28 days after the second AZD1222 dose. Receptors were obtained from an adult who received the AZD1222 COVID-19 vaccine.

The chain combines TRBV7-8 with TRBJ1-6, with D maybe TRBD1 (6 bases). Trimming cost V 3 bases and J 6 bases, with 12 bases left between them. The length of the CDR3 is 15 residues. Per the germline V gene, CDR1 is SGHVS and CDR2 is FQNEAQ. This chain's CDR3 is CASSFEQGFNSPLHF. The CDR3 region has the DNA TGTGCCAGCAGCTTTGAACAGGGTTTTAATTCACCCCTCCACTTT.

This chain connects TRBV2 to TRBJ2-5; weak D call: TRBD2 (6 bases). V gave up 8 bases and J gave up 5 bases, with 21 bases separating them. This CDR3 has 15 amino acids. CDR1 is SNHLY, CDR2 FYNNEI, per germline. Here the CDR3 DNA reads TGTGCCAGCCTTTCCTGGGGTGCGGGGCGGGAGACCCAGTACTTC. It codes for CASLSWGAGRETQYF.

This chain links TRBV7-9 with TRBJ2-7; unclear D gene. Germline V gene sequence: CDR1 SEHNR, CDR2 FQNEAQ (reference sequence). Trimming took 5 bases from V and 5 from J, leaving 25 bases between them. The CDR3 totals 17 residues. As DNA, the CDR3 is TGTGCCAGCAGCCTTCAACGTTGGTCTAAAATTCGTAACGAGCAGTACTTC. Amino acid sequence: CASSLQRWSKIRNEQYF.

The chain carries TRBV11-3 and TRBJ2-1; TRBD2 is a possible D gene (6 bases). This CDR3 contains 15 residues. The germline CDR1 and CDR2 sequences are SGHNT and YENEEA. V gave up 4 bases and J gave up 0 bases, with 10 bases separating them. As DNA, the CDR3 is TGTGCCAGCAGCTCTAGCGCGAGCTCCTACAATGAGCAGTTCTTC. It encodes CASSSSASSYNEQFF.

The chain couples TRBV28 to TRBJ1-2; a possible D gene is TRBD1 (6 bases). CDR1 is MDHEN, CDR2 SYDVKM, per germline. Trimming pared 6 bases from V and 2 bases from J, leaving 10 bases between. The CDR3 is 13 amino acids. DNA for the CDR3: TGTGCCAGCAGCTTGGACAGAAACTATGGCTACACCTTC. Translating it yields CASSLDRNYGYTF.

The chain joins TRBV19 to TRBJ2-7; D call uncertain. Looked up from germline, CDR1 is LNHDA and CDR2 is SQIVND (reference sequence). The CDR3 is 14 amino acids. With 4 bases removed from V and 2 bases from J, the gap between germline ends came to 12 bases. The CDR3 DNA is TGTGCCAGTAGTAAGGGCCTTAACACCTACGAGCAGTACTTC. This gives the protein CASSKGLNTYEQYF.

Comments on this clone: The same CDR3 can be traced to other DNA sequences in this sample. This chain uses TRBV6-5 with TRBJ1-1; 7 nucleotides align to TRBD1. Germline trimming cut 6 bases from V and 4 bases from J; bases unmatched to any gene: 11. Germline V gene data show CDR1 as MNHEY and CDR2 as SVGAGI. The CDR3 sequence is 15 residues long. The CDR3 spells CASRPGAGGSTEAFF. In nucleotides, the CDR3 is TGTGCCAGCAGGCCCGGGGCAGGGGGATCCACTGAAGCTTTCTTT.

The V gene is TRBV3-1 (or the pseudogene TRBV3-2), the J gene TRBJ2-7, with D tentatively TRBD1 (6 bases). Germline-derived CDR1 and CDR2 are LGHDT and YNNKEL (reference sequence). The V gene lost 5 bases and the J gene lost 4 bases, with 18 bases spanning the gap. CDR3 length equals 15 residues. The CDR3 reads CASSTPTGPPYEQYF. In DNA, the CDR3 is TGTGCCAGCAGCACCCCGACAGGACCCCCGTACGAGCAGTACTTC.

The CDR3 loop reads CASSVNSGGSTEAFF. CDR3 nucleotides: TGTGCCAGCAGCGTAAACTCCGGGGGTAGCACTGAAGCTTTCTTT. The chain links TRBV9 to TRBJ1-1; maybe TRBD1 (5 bases). The CDR3 totals 15 residues. Germline loops: CDR1 SGDLS, CDR2 YYNGEE. Trimming cost V 1 base and J 4 bases, with 14 bases left between them.

This clone has more than one count but fewer than ten. This sequence joins TRBV10-3 and TRBJ1-1; 7 bases are a match to TRBD1. CDR3 length: 14 amino acids. CDR1 ENHRY and CDR2 SYGVKD come from the germline V gene. V was clipped by 11 bases and J by 1 base; unmatched bases: 10. CDR3 protein: CAVKGGGRNTEAFF. CDR3 nucleotide sequence: TGTGCCGTAAAGGGAGGGGGCCGGAACACTGAAGCTTTCTTT.

CDR3 region: CASRPTGVVKNIQYF. The CDR3, as DNA: TGTGCCAGCAGGCCGACAGGGGTCGTCAAAAACATTCAGTACTTC. The chain employs TRBV7-2 and TRBJ2-4; 8 bases are shared with TRBD1. The CDR3 is 15 amino acids. With 6 bases clipped from V and 3 bases from J, the junction kept 7 bases outside the gene matches. The germline V gene has CDR1 SGHTA and CDR2 FQGNSA.

The V gene is TRBV29-1, the J gene TRBJ1-1; possible D gene TRBD1, 6 bases. Germline loops: CDR1 SQVTM, CDR2 ANQGSEA. The CDR3 has 13 amino acids. V lost 4 bases and J 10 bases, leaving 19 bases between the germline ends. The CDR3 bases are TGCAGCGTTGCCCCTGGGGGGCAGGCCGGAGCTTTCTTT. It translates to CSVAPGGQAGAFF.

The genes are TRBV5-6 and TRBJ1-3; D is unclear. Trimming removed 4 bases at V and 4 bases at J, with 12 bases between. Germline lookup yields CDR1 SGHDT and CDR2 YYEEEE. This CDR3 is built from 14 residues. The CDR3 loop reads CASSPGGRGNTIYF. The CDR3 nucleotides read TGTGCCAGCAGCCCCGGAGGAAGAGGAAACACCATATATTTT.

The gene calls are TRBV4-2 and TRBJ1-5; no firm D call. V lost 0 bases, J lost 3 bases, and 9 bases lay in between. This CDR3 comprises 15 residues. The germline gives CDR1 LGHNA, CDR2 YNFKEQ. CDR3 DNA: TGTGCCAGCAGCCAAGAGGGAGGGTTCAATCAGCCCCAGCATTTT. Protein sequence: CASSQEGGFNQPQHF.

The chain joins TRBV29-1 to TRBJ1-2; tentatively, D is TRBD1 (5 bases). Germline values: CDR1 SQVTM, CDR2 ANQGSEA. The length of the CDR3 is 14 residues. Trimming cost V 6 bases and J 6 bases, with 20 bases left between them. CDR3: CSVSGGGVSDGYTF. Here the CDR3 DNA reads TGCAGCGTCTCGGGGGGAGGGGTGTCCGATGGCTACACCTTC.

This rearrangement joins TRBV10-3 to TRBJ2-5; 8 bases are shared with TRBD2. V shed 3 bases, J shed 1 base, and the junction held 4 bases outside the gene matches. The CDR3 loop spans 15 amino acids. Germline-derived CDR1 and CDR2 are ENHRY and SYGVKD. CDR3 bases: TGTGCCATCAGTGACCCGGCGGGGGGCCAAGAGACCCAGTACTTC. Translated, it gives CAISDPAGGQETQYF.

The chain combines TRBV5-1 with TRBJ2-1, with a possible D match to TRBD2 (6 bases). Trimming took 0 bases from V and 6 from J, leaving 19 bases between them. CDR1 is SGHRS and CDR2 is YFSETQ in the germline V gene. The CDR3 covers 17 residues. CDR3 nucleotides: TGCGCCAGCAGCTTGGGAGGAGGGCCCCCTCCTAGCAATGAGCAGTTCTTC. Amino acids: CASSLGGGPPPSNEQFF.

This sequence joins TRBV18 and TRBJ2-1, with 13 bases fitting TRBD2. Germline trimming cut 2 bases from V and 7 bases from J; bases unmatched to any gene: 11. The CDR3 spans 18 residues. Germline CDR1 KGHSH, CDR2 LQKENI. CDR3 in amino acids: CASSPGAGTSGKWNEQFF. The CDR3 nucleotides read TGTGCCAGCTCACCAGGGGCCGGGACTAGCGGGAAGTGGAATGAGCAGTTCTTC.

The rearrangement uses TRBV11-2 and TRBJ1-1, with D perhaps matching TRBD1 (5 bases). The germline CDR1 and CDR2 sequences are SGHAT and FQNNGV. The CDR3 length is 14 residues. Trimming removed 5 bases from V and 1 base from J, with 11 bases in between. The CDR3 is CASSRRGGNTEAFF. The CDR3 DNA sequence: TGTGCCAGCAGCCGTCGGGGGGGGAACACTGAAGCTTTCTTT. The full variable domain, with the rest looked up from reference TRBV11-2 and TRBJ1-1, is EAGVAQSPRYKIIEKRQSVAFWCNPISGHATLYWYQQILGQGPKLLIQFQNNGVVDDSQLPKDRFSAERLKGVDSTLKIQPAKLEDSAVYLCASSRRGGNTEAFFGQGTRLTVV.

This clone was seen more than once but under ten times. The CDR3: CASSEVGLSGYTF. CDR3 nucleotides: TGTGCCAGCAGCGAGGTGGGTCTGAGTGGCTACACCTTC. This chain joins TRBV28 and TRBJ1-2; no clear D gene. The ends were cut back, 6 bases at V and 7 bases at J, with 15 bases in the middle. This CDR3 has 13 residues. The germline gives CDR1 MDHEN, CDR2 SYDVKM.

V and J are TRBV5-6 and TRBJ1-5; D remains unclear. Germline V gene sequence: CDR1 SGHDT, CDR2 YYEEEE. The germline V and J ends were trimmed by 3 bases and 4 bases, with 11 bases remaining between them. The length of the CDR3 is 14 residues. CDR3 DNA: TGTGCCAGCAGCTCAGTCACAATGAATCAGCCCCAGCATTTT. This sequence encodes CASSSVTMNQPQHF.

The genes are TRBV5-8 and TRBJ1-1; no definite D call. Trimming left V 4 bases short and J 0 bases short, with 7 bases between. CDR3 length: 13 amino acids. Germline V gives CDR1 SGHTS, CDR2 YDEGEE. The CDR3, as DNA: TGTGCCAGCAGCCTGACACTGAACACTGAAGCTTTCTTT. Residues: CASSLTLNTEAFF.

This clone came up a few times. The rearrangement links TRBV5-1 to TRBJ1-2; TRBD1 is a possible D gene (6 bases). V gave up 4 bases and J gave up 7 bases, with 11 bases separating them. The CDR3 totals 12 residues. Germline CDR1 reads SGHRS; CDR2 reads YFSETQ. CDR3 loop: CASSADSSGYTF. The CDR3 nucleotides are TGCGCCAGCAGCGCGGACAGCTCTGGCTACACCTTC.

The chain has TRBV6-5 and TRBJ1-6; D not resolved. The V gene lost 6 bases and the J gene lost 6 bases, with 15 bases spanning the gap. Germline V CDR1 and CDR2: MNHEY, SVGAGI. The CDR3 runs to 15 residues. CDR3 DNA: TGTGCCAGCAGCCTTGACCCTATACCTAATTCACCCCTCCACTTT. Encoded protein: CASSLDPIPNSPLHF.

The J gene is TRBJ1-5, the V gene TRBV11-2; no clear D gene. V was shortened by 5 bases and J by 7 bases, with 15 bases between the two germline ends. CDR1 SGHAT and CDR2 FQNNGV come from the germline V gene. The CDR3 totals 14 residues. The CDR3 DNA is TGTGCCAGCAGCCCGATGGGGAGGAGCCAGCCCCAGCATTTT. Amino acids: CASSPMGRSQPQHF.

This rearrangement joins TRBV7-2 to TRBJ1-2, with TRBD1 identical over 8 bases. CDR1 SGHTA and CDR2 FQGNSA come from the germline V gene. CDR3 length: 17 amino acids. With V trimmed by 1 base and J by 4 bases, 11 bases remained unmatched. CDR3 amino acids: CASSLGGRGRTGYGYTF. The CDR3 bases are TGTGCCAGCAGCTTAGGAGGCAGGGGGCGGACTGGCTATGGCTACACCTTC.

The rearrangement uses TRBV30 and TRBJ1-1; unclear D gene. The CDR3 is made up of 16 amino acids. Looked up from germline, CDR1 is GTSNPN and CDR2 is SVGIG (reference sequence). Trimming left V 4 bases short and J 2 bases short, with 20 bases between. The CDR3 loop is CAWKVGQFIVNTEAFF. The CDR3 region has the DNA TGTGCCTGGAAGGTGGGTCAATTCATTGTCAACACTGAAGCTTTCTTT. The full variable domain, completed using reference TRBV30 and TRBJ1-1, is SQTIHQWPATLVQPVGSPLSLECTVEGTSNPNLYWYRQAAGRGLQLLFYSVGIGQISSEVPQNLSASRPQDRQFILSSKKLLLSDSGFYLCAWKVGQFIVNTEAFFGQGTRLTVV.

The rearrangement joins TRBV3-1 (or the pseudogene TRBV3-2) to TRBJ2-2; TRBD2 aligns across 8 bases. The J segment lost 6 bases and the V segment lost 4 bases, leaving 4 bases of the junction unmatched. In germline, CDR1 is LGHDT, CDR2 YNNKEL (reference sequence). The CDR3 consists of 14 residues. The DNA of the CDR3 is TGTGCCAGCAGCCCCGCGGGGGGCCCCGGGGAGCTGTTTTTT. Protein sequence: CASSPAGGPGELFF.

The gene calls are TRBV6-2 or TRBV6-3 and TRBJ1-1; D remains unclear. Germline V gene data show CDR1 as MNHEY and CDR2 as SVGEGT. V was trimmed by 0 bases and J by 4 bases, leaving 9 bases between them. There are 14 residues in the CDR3. CDR3: CASSYSIGSTEAFF. CDR3 nucleotide sequence: TGTGCCAGCAGTTACTCGATAGGATCCACTGAAGCTTTCTTT.

The chain links TRBV19 to TRBJ1-5, with TRBD1 matching over 8 bases. Germline lookup yields CDR1 LNHDA and CDR2 SQIVND (reference sequence). Trimming took 4 bases from V and 7 from J; bases not matched to a gene: 6. CDR3 length: 14 amino acids. DNA for the CDR3: TGTGCCAGTAGTACGACAGGGGAAGGCCAGCCCCAGCATTTT. Translated: CASSTTGEGQPQHF.

The chain uses TRBV28 and TRBJ2-7; 10 positions agree with TRBD1. V shed 9 bases and J 2 bases; nucleotides not matched to a gene: 7. From germline, CDR1 is MDHEN and CDR2 SYDVKM. CDR3 length: 14 amino acids. The CDR3, as DNA: TGTGCCAGTATGGACAGGGGGAATACCTACGAGCAGTACGTC. This encodes CASMDRGNTYEQYV.